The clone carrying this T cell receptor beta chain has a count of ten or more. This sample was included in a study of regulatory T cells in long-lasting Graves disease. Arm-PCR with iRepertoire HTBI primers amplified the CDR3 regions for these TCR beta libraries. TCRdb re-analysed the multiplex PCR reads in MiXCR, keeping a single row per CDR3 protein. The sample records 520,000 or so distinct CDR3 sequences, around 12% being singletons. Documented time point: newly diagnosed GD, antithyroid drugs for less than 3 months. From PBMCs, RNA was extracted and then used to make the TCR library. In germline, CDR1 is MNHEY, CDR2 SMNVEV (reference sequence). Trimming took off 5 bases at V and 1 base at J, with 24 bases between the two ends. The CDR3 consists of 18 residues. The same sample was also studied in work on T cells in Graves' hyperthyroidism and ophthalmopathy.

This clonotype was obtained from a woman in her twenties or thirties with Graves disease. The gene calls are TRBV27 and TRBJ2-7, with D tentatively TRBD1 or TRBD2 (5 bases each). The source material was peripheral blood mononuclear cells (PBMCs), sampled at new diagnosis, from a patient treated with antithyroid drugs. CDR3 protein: CASSPFFRGALPSYEQYF. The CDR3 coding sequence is TGTGCCAGCAGTCCCTTTTTCCGAGGGGCCCTCCCTTCCTACGAGCAGTACTTC.